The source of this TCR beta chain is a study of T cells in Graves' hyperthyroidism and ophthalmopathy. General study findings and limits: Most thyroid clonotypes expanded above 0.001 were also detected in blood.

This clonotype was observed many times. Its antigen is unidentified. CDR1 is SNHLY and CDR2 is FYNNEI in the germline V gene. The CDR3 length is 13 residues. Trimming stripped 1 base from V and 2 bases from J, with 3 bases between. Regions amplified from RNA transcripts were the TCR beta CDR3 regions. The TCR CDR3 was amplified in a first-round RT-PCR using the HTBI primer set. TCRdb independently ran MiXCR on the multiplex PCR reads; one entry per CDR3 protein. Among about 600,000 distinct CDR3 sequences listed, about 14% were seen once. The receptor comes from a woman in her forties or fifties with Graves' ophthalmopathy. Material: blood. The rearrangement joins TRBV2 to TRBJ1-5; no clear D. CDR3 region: CASSEEGNQPQHF. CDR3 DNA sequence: TGTGCCAGCAGTGAAGAGGGCAATCAGCCCCAGCATTTT.